The T cell receptor (beta chain) described here comes from a study of T-cell memory formation after mild COVID-19. Study-wide context: For the most part, TCR clusters were specific to one donor.

Study-wide results and limits: Several responding clones turned up in pre-infection memory, indicating that cross-reactive memory may have taken part. A balance of CD4 and CD8 characterized clones contracting day 15 to 85, whereas later expanders leaned CD4+.

As regards this clonotype: The antigen remains undetermined. At one of its ends the junction is not consistent with the germline gene, which may arise from a read error.

The CDR3 sequence is 14 residues long. In germline, CDR1 is GTSNPN, CDR2 SVGIG (reference sequence). Amplification by 5'RACE using constant-segment primers produced TCR alpha and TCR beta cDNA libraries that carried sample barcodes and UMIs. MiXCR was run by TCRdb on the 5' RACE reads, yielding one entry per CDR3 protein. The sample yields 250,000 to 300,000 distinct CDR3 sequences, around 15% seen once. This receptor was obtained from a man between 18 and 29 years old who had mild COVID-19 (a few samples of this study predate the infection). Cell type and time point are not known. V gene TRBV30 combines with J gene TRBJ1-1, with D perhaps TRBD1 (5 bases). Specimen: PBMCs or a T cell subset sorted from them (not recorded which). DNA of the CDR3: TGTGCCTGGTGTGTACGGGACCGCTTATTTGAAGCTTTCTTT. This translates into CAWCVRDRLFEAFF.